Following are 18 T cell receptor beta chains from one sample sequenced in a study of radiotherapy plus CTLA-4 blockade in lung cancer. Measured with immunoSEQ multiplex PCR; TCRdb has only the in-frame clones, and not every one. The sample yields about 60,000 clones, 75% to 85% seen once. The source material was peripheral blood, sampled from a patient treated with radiotherapy plus ipilimumab. The source of these receptors is a human donor with non-small cell lung cancer who had a partial response to radiotherapy plus ipilimumab.

The CDR3 coding sequence is TGTGCCAGCAGCCGACAGCCTAGCACAGATACGCAGTATTTT. It translates to CASSRQPSTDTQYF. J is TRBJ2-3 and V is TRBV7-9, with a possible D match to TRBD1 (5 bases). The CDR3 is 14 residues long. The V gene lost 5 bases and the J gene lost 0 bases, with 9 bases spanning the gap. Germline V lookup: CDR1 SEHNR, CDR2 FQNEAQ (reference sequence).

This chain connects TRBV6-1 to TRBJ2-1; D may be TRBD1 (6 bases). V was cut by 4 bases and J by 5 bases, with 18 bases left in between. Germline V lookup: CDR1 MNHNS, CDR2 SASEGT. This CDR3 has 16 amino acids. The CDR3 nucleotides are TGTGCCAGCAGTGGAATCCCGGACAGCCAACACAATGAGCAGTTCTTC. Translating gives CASSGIPDSQHNEQFF.

The chain joins TRBV5-6 to TRBJ2-5; 9 bases are a match to TRBD2. This CDR3 is built from 16 residues. V shed 3 bases and J 3 bases; nucleotides not matched to a gene: 9. Per germline, CDR1 SGHDT and CDR2 YYEEEE. Here the CDR3 reads CASSWGAGGRKETQYF. CDR3 nucleotides: TGTGCCAGCAGCTGGGGAGCGGGGGGACGTAAAGAGACCCAGTACTTC.

V is TRBV18 and J is TRBJ2-5; 11 bases are a match to TRBD2. The CDR3 length is 17 residues. Germline V gene lookup returns CDR1 KGHSH and CDR2 LQKENI. J was trimmed by 7 bases and V by 2 bases; bases with no gene match: 12. CDR3 bases: TGTGCCAGCTCACCAGTTCCCGGGACTAGCGGTCTAGGGACCCAGTACTTC. Amino acid sequence: CASSPVPGTSGLGTQYF.

This clone was seen more than once but under ten times. The chain uses TRBV5-6 and TRBJ1-1; weak D call: TRBD1 (6 bases). Between the trimmed V and J ends, which lost 4 bases and 2 bases, there was a span of 9 bases. The CDR3 consists of 13 residues. Germline V gene data show CDR1 as SGHDT and CDR2 as YYEEEE. In DNA, the CDR3 is TGTGCCAGCAGCCCGACAGGAAACACTGAAGCTTTCTTT. Its protein product is CASSPTGNTEAFF.

The chain is built from TRBV7-2 and TRBJ1-3; D gene unclear. Germline-derived CDR1 and CDR2 are SGHTA and FQGNSA. This CDR3 spans 15 amino acids. The V and J ends lost 10 bases and 0 bases respectively, with 16 bases between them. CDR3 in DNA: TGTGCCACCTCCCCTGCAGGTAGCTCTGGAAACACCATATATTTT. It yields the protein CATSPAGSSGNTIYF.

This clone was picked up a small number of times. The chain carries TRBV7-3 and TRBJ1-6; D is possibly TRBD1 (5 bases). Trimming removed 2 bases at V and 8 bases at J, with 10 bases between. The CDR3 runs to 14 residues. The germline V gene has CDR1 SGHTA and CDR2 FQGTGA. This CDR3 is CASSLQGGDSPLHF. CDR3 sequence (DNA): TGTGCCAGCAGCTTACAGGGAGGGGATTCACCCCTCCACTTT.

This chain uses TRBV2 with TRBJ1-2; 9 bases line up with TRBD1. Germline V gives CDR1 SNHLY, CDR2 FYNNEI. V dropped 3 bases and J dropped 8; count of bases not matched to a gene: 4. This CDR3 is 13 amino acids long. CDR3: CASSEGQGIGYTF. CDR3 sequence (DNA): TGTGCCAGCAGTGAGGGACAGGGCATAGGCTACACCTTC.

The chain uses TRBV11-2 and TRBJ2-5; TRBD2 is a possible D gene (6 bases). This CDR3 has 15 amino acids. The ends were cut back, 5 bases at V and 5 bases at J, with 18 bases in the middle. Per the germline V gene, CDR1 is SGHAT and CDR2 is FQNNGV. Here the CDR3 reads CASSPGTGMGETQYF. The CDR3 nucleotides read TGTGCCAGCAGCCCCGGGACTGGAATGGGGGAGACCCAGTACTTC.

V usage is TRBV6-1 and J usage is TRBJ2-2; possibly TRBD1 for D (6 bases). Trimming shortened V by 5 bases and J by 5 bases, and 12 bases separated the two germline ends. Per the germline V gene, CDR1 is MNHNS and CDR2 is SASEGT. The CDR3 sequence is 14 residues long. In DNA form, the CDR3 reads TGTGCCAGCAGTTCTTTACAGGGAACCGGGGAGCTGTTTTTT. Protein: CASSSLQGTGELFF.

V usage is TRBV2 and J usage is TRBJ1-4, with D perhaps TRBD1 (6 bases). CDR1 and CDR2 (germline): SNHLY, FYNNEI. The CDR3 has 14 amino acids. With 7 bases removed from V and 7 bases from J, the gap between germline ends came to 16 bases. The CDR3 sequence is CASKPTGRVEKLFF. The DNA of the CDR3 is TGTGCCAGCAAACCCACAGGGAGGGTTGAAAAACTGTTTTTT.

This rearrangement joins TRBV11-2 to TRBJ1-6; D is ambiguous. The CDR3 totals 14 residues. CDR1 is SGHAT and CDR2 is FQNNGV in the germline V gene. With 5 bases removed from V and 7 bases from J, the gap between germline ends came to 12 bases. In nucleotides, the CDR3 is TGTGCCAGCAGCCGTTGGGCCCGGAATTCACCCCTCCACTTT. This gives the protein CASSRWARNSPLHF.

The CDR3 sequence is CASVTGVPYNEQFF. The CDR3 DNA sequence: TGTGCCAGTGTTACAGGGGTGCCCTACAATGAGCAGTTCTTC. The J gene is TRBJ2-1, the V gene TRBV6-1, with TRBD1 matching over 7 bases. The germline V gene encodes CDR1 MNHNS and CDR2 SASEGT. This CDR3 is built from 14 residues. V lost 9 bases, J lost 2 bases, and 7 bases stayed unmatched.

The chain uses TRBV6-1 and TRBJ2-7; 11 bases map to TRBD1. The CDR3 runs 17 residues. Germline V gene data show CDR1 as MNHNS and CDR2 as SASEGT. After removal of 1 base from V and 5 bases from J, the junction contained 10 bases not matched to a gene. The DNA of the CDR3 is TGTGCCAGCAGTGAAGTTTTTATAGGACAGGGGGCCCACGAGCAGTACTTC. Translating gives CASSEVFIGQGAHEQYF.

The chain employs TRBV7-9 and TRBJ2-1, with a weak D call TRBD2 (5 bases). The germline V gene has CDR1 SEHNR and CDR2 FQNEAQ (reference sequence). The CDR3 is 13 residues long. Trimming stripped 5 bases from V and 4 bases from J, with 9 bases between. CDR3 in amino acids: CASSDTRYNEQFF. In DNA form, the CDR3 reads TGTGCCAGCAGCGATACTAGATACAATGAGCAGTTCTTC.

This chain joins TRBV19 and TRBJ2-7; D perhaps matches TRBD2 (5 bases). In germline, CDR1 is LNHDA, CDR2 SQIVND (reference sequence). V lost 3 bases, J lost 2 bases, and 8 bases lay in between. This CDR3 has 13 amino acids. CDR3 sequence reads: CASSIDGTYEQYF. As DNA, the CDR3 is TGTGCCAGTAGTATCGACGGGACCTACGAGCAGTACTTC.

The chain has TRBV5-1 and TRBJ1-3, with 9 bases fitting TRBD1. J gave up 3 bases and V 3 bases, and 4 bases lay outside the gene matches. The CDR3 consists of 15 residues. Germline V gene data show CDR1 as SGHRS and CDR2 as YFSETQ. CDR3 loop: CASSYDRGDGNTIYF. CDR3 nucleotide sequence: TGCGCCAGCAGCTACGACAGGGGGGATGGAAACACCATATATTTT.

The V and J genes are TRBV28 and TRBJ2-7; TRBD2 might be the D (5 bases). This CDR3 region has 15 residues. Trimming left V 7 bases short and J 3 bases short, with 19 bases between. Germline V gene lookup returns CDR1 MDHEN and CDR2 SYDVKM. CDR3 nucleotide sequence: TGTGCCAGCATCTCGAATCGGGAAGGCCTCTACGAGCAGTACTTC. Translated: CASISNREGLYEQYF.